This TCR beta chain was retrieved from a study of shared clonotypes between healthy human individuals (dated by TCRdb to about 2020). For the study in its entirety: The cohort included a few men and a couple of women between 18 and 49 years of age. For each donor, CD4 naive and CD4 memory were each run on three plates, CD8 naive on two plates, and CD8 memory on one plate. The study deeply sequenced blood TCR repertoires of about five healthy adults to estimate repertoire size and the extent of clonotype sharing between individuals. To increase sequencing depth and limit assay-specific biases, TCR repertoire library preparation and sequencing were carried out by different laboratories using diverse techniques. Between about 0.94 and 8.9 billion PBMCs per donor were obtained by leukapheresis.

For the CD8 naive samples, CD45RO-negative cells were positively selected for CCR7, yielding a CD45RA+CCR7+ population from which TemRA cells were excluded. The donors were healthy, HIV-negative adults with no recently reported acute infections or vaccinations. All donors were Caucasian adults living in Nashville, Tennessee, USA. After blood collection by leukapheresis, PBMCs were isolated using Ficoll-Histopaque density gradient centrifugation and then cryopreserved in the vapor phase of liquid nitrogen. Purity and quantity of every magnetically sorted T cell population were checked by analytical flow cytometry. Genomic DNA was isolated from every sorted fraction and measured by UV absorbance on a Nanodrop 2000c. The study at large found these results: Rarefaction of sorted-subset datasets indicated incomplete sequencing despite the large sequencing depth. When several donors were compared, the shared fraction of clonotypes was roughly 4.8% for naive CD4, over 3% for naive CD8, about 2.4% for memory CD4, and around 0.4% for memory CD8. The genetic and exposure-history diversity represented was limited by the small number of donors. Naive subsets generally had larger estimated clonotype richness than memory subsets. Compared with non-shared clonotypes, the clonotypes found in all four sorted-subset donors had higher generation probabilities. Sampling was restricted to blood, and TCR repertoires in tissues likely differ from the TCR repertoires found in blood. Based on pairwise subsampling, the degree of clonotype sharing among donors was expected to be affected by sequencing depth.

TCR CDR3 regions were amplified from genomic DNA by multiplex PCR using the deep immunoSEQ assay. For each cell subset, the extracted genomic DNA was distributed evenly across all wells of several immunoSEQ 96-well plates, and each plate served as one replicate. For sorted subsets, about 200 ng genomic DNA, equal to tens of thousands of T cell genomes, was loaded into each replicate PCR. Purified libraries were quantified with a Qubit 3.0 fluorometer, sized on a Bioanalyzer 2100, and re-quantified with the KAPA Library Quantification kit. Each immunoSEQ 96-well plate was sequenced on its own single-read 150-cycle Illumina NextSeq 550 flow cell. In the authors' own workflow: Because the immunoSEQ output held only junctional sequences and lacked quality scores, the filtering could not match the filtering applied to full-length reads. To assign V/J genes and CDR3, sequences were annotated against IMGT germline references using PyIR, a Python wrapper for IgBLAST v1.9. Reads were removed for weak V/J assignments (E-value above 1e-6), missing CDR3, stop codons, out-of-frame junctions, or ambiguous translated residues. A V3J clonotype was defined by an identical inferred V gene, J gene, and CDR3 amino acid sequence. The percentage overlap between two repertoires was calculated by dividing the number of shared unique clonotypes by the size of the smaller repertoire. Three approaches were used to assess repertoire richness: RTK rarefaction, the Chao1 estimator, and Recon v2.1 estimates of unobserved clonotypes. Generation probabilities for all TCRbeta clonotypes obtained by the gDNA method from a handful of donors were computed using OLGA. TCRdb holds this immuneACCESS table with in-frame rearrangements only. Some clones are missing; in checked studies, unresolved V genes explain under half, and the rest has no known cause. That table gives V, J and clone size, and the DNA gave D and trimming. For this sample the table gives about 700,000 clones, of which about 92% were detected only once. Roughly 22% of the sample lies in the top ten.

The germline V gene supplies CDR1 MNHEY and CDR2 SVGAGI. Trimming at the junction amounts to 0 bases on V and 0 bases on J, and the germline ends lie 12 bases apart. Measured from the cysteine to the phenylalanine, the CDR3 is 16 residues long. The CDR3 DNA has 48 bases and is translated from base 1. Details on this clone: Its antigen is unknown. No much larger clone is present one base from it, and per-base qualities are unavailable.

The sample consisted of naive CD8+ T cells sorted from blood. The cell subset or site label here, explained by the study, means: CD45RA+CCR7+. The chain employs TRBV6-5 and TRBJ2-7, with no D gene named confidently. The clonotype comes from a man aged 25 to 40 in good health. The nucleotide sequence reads TGTGCCAGCAGTTACTCGACATGGGGAAGCTCCTACGAGCAGTACTTC. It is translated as CASSYSTWGSSYEQYF.